This is a list of T cell receptor beta chains from one sample in a study of technical replicates of blood from several donors. Data came from immunoSEQ multiplex PCR; TCRdb stores just in-frame clones and leaves some out. The table includes tens of thousands of clones, approximately 95% detected once. Sequencing used PBMCs. Receptors were obtained from a human donor in good health. Some clones in this sample may be carry-over from other donors' samples. CDR3s include the opening cysteine and the closing phenylalanine or tryptophan. The order of the fields is D gene, V gene, clone size, J gene, CDR3 protein, CDR3 DNA. The D gene is left open where the match is weak. Clone size is given for some rows only: seen once, a few or many times, or a class if the clone is expanded.

TRBD2	TRBV11-2	-	TRBJ2-5	CASSLDSGLAGGITRGTQYF	TGTGCCAGCAGCTTAGATTCCGGACTAGCGGGGGGGATAACAAGAGGGACCCAGTACTTC
-	TRBV5-1	-	TRBJ2-3	CASSLAGVEDTQYF	TGCGCCAGCAGCTTGGCAGGGGTGGAAGATACGCAGTATTTT
-	TRBV27	once	TRBJ2-5	CASSWGTGETQYF	TGTGCCAGCAGCTGGGGGACTGGAGAGACCCAGTACTTC
TRBD2	TRBV7-3	once	TRBJ2-2	CASSVGLASITGELFF	TGTGCCAGCAGCGTCGGACTAGCGTCAATCACCGGGGAGCTGTTTTTT
-	TRBV11-2	-	TRBJ1-2	CASSSPGNYGYTF	TGTGCCAGCAGCTCCCCGGGGAACTATGGCTACACCTTC
-	TRBV6-1	-	TRBJ1-4	CASRTDEKLFF	TGTGCCAGCCGTACGGATGAAAAACTGTTTTTT
-	TRBV6-5	-	TRBJ2-7	CASSLDSARSYEQYF	TGTGCCAGCAGCCTCGACTCCGCACGCTCCTACGAGCAGTACTTC
-	TRBV27	-	TRBJ1-4	CASSAGSTNEKLFF	TGTGCCAGCAGTGCCGGGTCCACTAATGAAAAACTGTTTTTT
TRBD1	TRBV2	-	TRBJ1-3	CASQRTGGNTIYF	TGTGCCAGCCAAAGGACAGGAGGAAACACCATATATTTT
-	TRBV5-5	-	TRBJ1-2	CASSRTVDRNYGYTF	TGTGCCAGCAGCCGGACGGTTGACAGAAACTATGGCTACACCTTC
-	TRBV7-9	-	TRBJ2-7	CASSPYTYEQYF	TGTGCCAGCAGCCCTTATACCTACGAGCAGTACTTC
TRBD1	TRBV5-1	once	TRBJ2-1	CASSLGQGYYNEQFF	TGCGCCAGCAGCTTGGGACAGGGATACTACAATGAGCAGTTCTTC
TRBD1	TRBV11-2	-	TRBJ2-3	CASSLAPGGGTDTQYF	TGTGCCAGCAGCTTAGCTCCAGGGGGCGGCACAGATACGCAGTATTTT
TRBD1	TRBV5-4	-	TRBJ1-2	CASNPGGAGYGYTF	TGTGCCAGCAACCCAGGGGGAGCCGGGTATGGCTACACCTTC
TRBD1	TRBV19	-	TRBJ2-5	CASSTLPGQGLQETQYF	TGTGCCAGTAGTACCCTACCGGGACAGGGGCTCCAAGAGACCCAGTACTTC
-	TRBV10-3	-	TRBJ2-7	CAISDFFTSSYEQYF	TGTGCCATCAGTGATTTCTTCACGAGCTCCTACGAGCAGTACTTC
-	TRBV4-3	-	TRBJ1-4	CASSPFGGEKLFF	TGCGCCAGCAGCCCCTTCGGAGGAGAAAAACTGTTTTTT
-	TRBV5-4	-	TRBJ1-1	CASSPGLDSFTEAFF	TGTGCCAGCAGCCCGGGTTTGGACTCATTCACTGAAGCTTTCTTT
-	TRBV7-2	-	TRBJ2-2	CASSYLGHTGELFF	TGTGCCAGCAGCTATCTGGGCCACACCGGGGAGCTGTTTTTT
TRBD1	TRBV10-3	-	TRBJ2-3	CAIWDRGTDTQYF	TGTGCCATCTGGGACAGGGGGACAGATACGCAGTATTTT
TRBD1	TRBV7-2	-	TRBJ2-1	CASSSRQGSYNEQFF	TGTGCCAGCAGCTCGAGACAGGGGTCCTACAATGAGCAGTTCTTC
TRBD2	TRBV4-1	once	TRBJ2-2	CASSPAGGRGTGELFF	TGCGCCAGCAGCCCGGCGGGAGGTAGAGGCACCGGGGAGCTGTTTTTT
TRBD2	TRBV27	-	TRBJ2-1	CASSPGHRLAGVNEQFF	TGTGCCAGCTCCCCCGGCCACCGGCTAGCGGGAGTCAATGAGCAGTTCTTC
TRBD2	TRBV27	-	TRBJ2-3	CASSLQGLAGGLTDTQYF	TGTGCCAGCAGTTTACAAGGACTAGCGGGGGGGCTAACAGATACGCAGTATTTT
TRBD1	TRBV5-4	-	TRBJ1-4	CASSFGQGSNEKLFF	TGTGCCAGCAGCTTCGGACAGGGGTCTAATGAAAAACTGTTTTTT
-	TRBV7-2	-	TRBJ2-2	CASSFWGRSTGELFF	TGTGCCAGCAGCTTCTGGGGGCGGAGCACCGGGGAGCTGTTTTTT
-	TRBV7-7	-	TRBJ1-1	CASSLVQVTEAFF	TGTGCCAGCAGCTTAGTTCAGGTTACTGAAGCTTTCTTT
TRBD1	TRBV5-6	-	TRBJ1-2	CASSVDRGPGYTF	TGTGCCAGCAGCGTGGACAGGGGGCCCGGCTACACCTTC
TRBD1	TRBV4-1	-	TRBJ1-1	CASSRAGGRGPGTEAFF	TGCGCCAGCAGCAGAGCAGGGGGGCGGGGACCGGGAACTGAAGCTTTCTTT
TRBD2	TRBV29-1	once	TRBJ2-3	CSVERGGRYTQYF	TGCAGCGTTGAGCGGGGGGGCCGATATACGCAGTATTTT
TRBD2	TRBV30	-	TRBJ2-7	CAWSMLAGTYEQYF	TGTGCCTGGAGTATGCTAGCGGGAACCTACGAGCAGTACTTC
-	TRBV30	-	TRBJ1-5	CAWSSGILSNQPQHF	TGTGCCTGGAGTTCAGGGATTCTCAGCAATCAGCCCCAGCATTTT
TRBD2	TRBV20-1	-	TRBJ2-7	CSATREGEQYF	TGCAGTGCTACTCGGGAGGGCGAGCAGTACTTC
-	TRBV19	-	TRBJ1-2	CASSIAGNYGYTF	TGTGCCAGTAGTATTGCCGGTAACTATGGCTACACCTTC
-	TRBV6-6	-	TRBJ2-7	CASSYSQGWSYEQYF	TGTGCCAGCAGTTACAGTCAGGGTTGGTCCTACGAGCAGTACTTC
-	TRBV27	few	TRBJ2-7	CASSPLGVEQYF	TGTGCCAGCAGTCCCTTAGGGGTGGAGCAGTACTTC
TRBD2	TRBV5-1	-	TRBJ2-5	CASSWTSKETQYF	TGCGCCAGCAGCTGGACTAGTAAAGAGACCCAGTACTTC
-	TRBV7-8	-	TRBJ1-1	CASTQRVAGEGINTEAFF	TGTGCCAGCACCCAGAGGGTTGCAGGGGAAGGGATTAACACTGAAGCTTTCTTT
TRBD1	TRBV19	-	TRBJ1-5	CASWTGEAVGQPQHF	TGTGCCAGTTGGACAGGGGAAGCGGTCGGCCAGCCCCAGCATTTT
-	TRBV18	-	TRBJ2-5	CASSPGEGVETQYF	TGTGCCAGCTCCCCTGGTGAGGGCGTGGAGACCCAGTACTTC
-	TRBV6-5	-	TRBJ2-7	CASSYSDTSYEQYF	TGTGCCAGCAGTTATTCGGACACTTCCTACGAGCAGTACTTC
TRBD1	TRBV6-5	-	TRBJ2-7	CASSWTGREQYF	TGTGCCAGCAGCTGGACAGGGCGAGAGCAGTACTTC
TRBD2	TRBV2	-	TRBJ2-7	CASSGSGTSGRRTYEQYF	TGTGCCAGCAGTGGTTCCGGGACTAGCGGGAGGCGGACCTACGAGCAGTACTTC
TRBD1	TRBV9	-	TRBJ1-4	CASSVGAGGFINEKLFF	TGTGCCAGCAGCGTAGGTGCAGGGGGCTTCATTAATGAAAAACTGTTTTTT
-	TRBV11-1	-	TRBJ2-5	CASSLSSRYQETQYF	TGTGCCAGCAGCTTATCGTCCCGGTACCAAGAGACCCAGTACTTC
TRBD2	TRBV25-1	-	TRBJ2-3	CASSQAGDPTDTQYF	TGTGCCAGCAGCCAAGCGGGAGACCCCACAGATACGCAGTATTTT
-	TRBV7-2	-	TRBJ1-1	CASSLVVGWTANTEAFF	TGTGCCAGCAGCTTAGTAGTAGGATGGACAGCGAACACTGAAGCTTTCTTT
TRBD1	TRBV19	-	TRBJ2-5	CASRLGGRGQETQYF	TGTGCCAGTAGGTTAGGGGGCCGGGGACAAGAGACCCAGTACTTC
TRBD2	TRBV7-2	-	TRBJ2-1	CASSFSGTSYNEQFF	TGTGCCAGCAGCTTTAGCGGGACAAGCTACAATGAGCAGTTCTTC
TRBD1	TRBV5-1	-	TRBJ1-3	CASSLAGGPAGNTIYF	TGCGCCAGCAGCTTGGCAGGGGGGCCCGCTGGAAACACCATATATTTT
-	TRBV5-1	once	TRBJ1-3	CASSLSQLAGNTIYF	TGCGCCAGCAGCTTGAGCCAACTTGCTGGAAACACCATATATTTT
-	TRBV19	-	TRBJ1-2	CASTDSANYGYTF	TGTGCCAGCACAGACAGCGCTAACTATGGCTACACCTTC
TRBD1	TRBV6-4	-	TRBJ1-5	CASRQTGTVSNQPQHF	TGTGCCAGCAGGCAAACCGGGACAGTTAGCAATCAGCCCCAGCATTTT
TRBD1	TRBV18	-	TRBJ1-1	CASSTKQPGQGTEAFF	TGTGCCAGCTCAACAAAACAACCGGGACAGGGCACTGAAGCTTTCTTT
TRBD1	TRBV18	-	TRBJ1-5	CASSPYRTGEYNQPQHF	TGTGCCAGCTCACCATATCGGACAGGGGAATACAATCAGCCCCAGCATTTT
TRBD1	TRBV18	-	TRBJ2-3	CASSLSTGFTDTQYF	TGTGCCAGCTCACTTTCGACAGGGTTCACAGATACGCAGTATTTT
TRBD2	TRBV27	-	TRBJ2-7	CASKSRGSDPYEQYF	TGTGCCAGCAAAAGTCGCGGGAGCGACCCCTACGAGCAGTACTTC
-	TRBV5-4	-	TRBJ2-7	CASSLDTGNEQYF	TGTGCCAGCAGCTTGGACACCGGGAACGAGCAGTACTTC